Here is one T cell receptor (beta chain) with its context. The target antigen is unknown. Reverse transcribing all isolated RNA meant expressed TCRB transcripts were sequenced. The protocol was immunoSEQ multiplex PCR, while the TCRdb copy is restricted to in-frame clones and leaves out a portion. The data contain roughly 730,000 clones, about an eighth of them singletons. The sample belongs to a study of beta chain features in type 1 diabetes. Study in general: Age, gender and cell yields were alike across patients and healthy donors.

Study-wide findings and caveats: Any role of HLA type in TCRB rearrangement remained unresolved here. Patients with Type 1 diabetes showed moderately but significantly shorter TCRB CDR3s in all four CD4+ subsets.

CDR1 and CDR2 (germline): SNHLY, FYNNEI. The V and J ends lost 11 bases and 2 bases respectively, with 15 bases between them. This CDR3 is 13 amino acids long. This clonotype originated in a man in his late teens or twenties with type 1 diabetes. The rearrangement uses TRBV2 and TRBJ1-2, with D possibly TRBD1 on 5 matching bases. The material sequenced was naive CD4+ T cells from blood. CDR3 DNA sequence: TGTGCCGGCCGAGCATGGGACAACTATGGCTACACCTTC. It codes for CAGRAWDNYGYTF.